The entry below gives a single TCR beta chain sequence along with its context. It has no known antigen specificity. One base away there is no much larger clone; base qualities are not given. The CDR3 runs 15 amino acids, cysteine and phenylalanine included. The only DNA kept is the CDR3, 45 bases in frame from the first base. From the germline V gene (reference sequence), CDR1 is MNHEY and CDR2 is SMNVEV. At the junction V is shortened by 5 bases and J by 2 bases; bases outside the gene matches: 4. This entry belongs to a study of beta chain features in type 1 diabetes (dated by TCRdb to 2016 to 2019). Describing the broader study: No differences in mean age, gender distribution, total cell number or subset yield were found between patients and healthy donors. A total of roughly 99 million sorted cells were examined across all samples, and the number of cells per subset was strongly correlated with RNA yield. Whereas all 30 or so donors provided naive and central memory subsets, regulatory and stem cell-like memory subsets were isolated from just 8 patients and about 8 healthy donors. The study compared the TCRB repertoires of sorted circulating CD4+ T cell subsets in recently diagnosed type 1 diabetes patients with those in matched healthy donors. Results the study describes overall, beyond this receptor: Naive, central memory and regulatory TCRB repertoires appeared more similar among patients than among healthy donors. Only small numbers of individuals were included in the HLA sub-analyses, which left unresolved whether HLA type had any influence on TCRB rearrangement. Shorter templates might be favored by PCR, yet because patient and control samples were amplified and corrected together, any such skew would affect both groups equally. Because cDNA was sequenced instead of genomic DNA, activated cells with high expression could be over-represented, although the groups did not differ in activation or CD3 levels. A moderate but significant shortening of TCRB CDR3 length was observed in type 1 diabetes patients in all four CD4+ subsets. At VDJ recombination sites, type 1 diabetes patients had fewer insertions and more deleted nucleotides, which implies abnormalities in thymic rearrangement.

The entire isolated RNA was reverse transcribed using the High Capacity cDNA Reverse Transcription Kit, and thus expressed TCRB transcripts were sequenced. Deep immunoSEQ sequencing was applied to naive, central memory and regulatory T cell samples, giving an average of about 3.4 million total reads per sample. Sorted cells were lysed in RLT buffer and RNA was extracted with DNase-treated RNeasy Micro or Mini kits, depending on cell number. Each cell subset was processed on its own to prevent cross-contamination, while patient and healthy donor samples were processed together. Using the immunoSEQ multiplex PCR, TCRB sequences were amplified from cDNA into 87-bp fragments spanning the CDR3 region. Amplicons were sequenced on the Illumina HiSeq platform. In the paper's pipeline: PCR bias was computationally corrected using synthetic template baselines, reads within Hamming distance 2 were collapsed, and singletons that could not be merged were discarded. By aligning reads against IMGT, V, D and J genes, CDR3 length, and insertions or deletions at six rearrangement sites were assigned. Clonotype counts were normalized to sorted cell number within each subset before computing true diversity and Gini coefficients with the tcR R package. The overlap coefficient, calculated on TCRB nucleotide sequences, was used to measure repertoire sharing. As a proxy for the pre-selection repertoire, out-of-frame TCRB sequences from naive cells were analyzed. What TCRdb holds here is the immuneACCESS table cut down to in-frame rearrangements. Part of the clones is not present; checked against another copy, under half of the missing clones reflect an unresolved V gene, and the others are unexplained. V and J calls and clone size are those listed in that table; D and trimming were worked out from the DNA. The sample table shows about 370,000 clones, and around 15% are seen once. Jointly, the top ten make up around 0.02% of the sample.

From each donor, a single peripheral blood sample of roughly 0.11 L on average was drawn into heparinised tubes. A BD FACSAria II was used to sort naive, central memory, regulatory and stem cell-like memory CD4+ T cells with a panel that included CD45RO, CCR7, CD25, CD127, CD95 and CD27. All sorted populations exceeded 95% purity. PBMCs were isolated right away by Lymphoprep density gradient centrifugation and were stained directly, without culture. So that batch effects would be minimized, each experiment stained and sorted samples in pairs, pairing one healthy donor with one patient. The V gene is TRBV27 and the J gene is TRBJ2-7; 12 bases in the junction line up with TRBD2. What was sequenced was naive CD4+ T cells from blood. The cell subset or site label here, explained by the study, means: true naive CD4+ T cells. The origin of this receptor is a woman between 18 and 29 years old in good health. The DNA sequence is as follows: TGTGCCAGCAGTGGTTGGACTAGCGGGACCTACGAGCAGTACTTC. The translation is CASSGWTSGTYEQYF.